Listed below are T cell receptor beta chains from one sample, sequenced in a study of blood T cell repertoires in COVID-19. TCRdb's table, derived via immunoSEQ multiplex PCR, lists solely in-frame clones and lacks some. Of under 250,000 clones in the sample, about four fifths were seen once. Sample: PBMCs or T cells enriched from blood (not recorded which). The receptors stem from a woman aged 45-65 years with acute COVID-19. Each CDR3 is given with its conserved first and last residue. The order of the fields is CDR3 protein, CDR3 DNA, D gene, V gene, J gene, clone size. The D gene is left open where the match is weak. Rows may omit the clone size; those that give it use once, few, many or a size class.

CDR3aa: CASSSDRGDYGYTF
CDR3nt: TGCGCCAGCAGCTCCGACAGGGGGGACTATGGCTACACCTTC
d_gene: TRBD1
v_gene: TRBV5-1
j_gene: TRBJ1-2
abundance: .

CDR3aa: CAQGGPDTIYF
CDR3nt: TGTGCCCAGGGGGGTCCGGACACCATATATTTT
d_gene: TRBD1
v_gene: TRBV30
j_gene: TRBJ1-3
abundance: .

CDR3aa: CASSESPSGGLTQYF
CDR3nt: TGTGCCAGCAGTGAGTCGCCTAGCGGGGGGCTGACCCAGTACTTC
d_gene: TRBD2
v_gene: TRBV2
j_gene: TRBJ2-5
abundance: .

CDR3aa: CASKYRDRGASPLHF
CDR3nt: TGTGCCAGCAAATACCGGGACAGGGGCGCTTCACCCCTCCACTTT
d_gene: TRBD1
v_gene: TRBV5-6
j_gene: TRBJ1-6
abundance: .

CDR3aa: CASRRGGATEAFF
CDR3nt: TGTGCCAGCCGTAGGGGAGGCGCCACTGAAGCTTTCTTT
d_gene: .
v_gene: TRBV12-3/TRBV12-4
j_gene: TRBJ1-1
abundance: few

CDR3aa: CARSLRWGLQPQHF
CDR3nt: TGTGCCAGAAGCTTAAGGTGGGGACTCCAGCCCCAGCATTTT
d_gene: .
v_gene: TRBV7-5
j_gene: TRBJ1-5
abundance: .

CDR3aa: CASSQDPLRDTQYF
CDR3nt: TGTGCCAGCAGCCAAGATCCTCTGCGGGATACGCAGTATTTT
d_gene: .
v_gene: TRBV14
j_gene: TRBJ2-3
abundance: .

CDR3aa: CASRLSSGSAYEQYF
CDR3nt: TGTGCCAGCAGACTCTCTAGCGGGTCAGCCTACGAGCAGTACTTC
d_gene: TRBD2
v_gene: TRBV3-1/TRBV3-2
j_gene: TRBJ2-7
abundance: .

CDR3aa: CASALKPRGTEAFF
CDR3nt: TGTGCCAGCGCCCTAAAACCTCGGGGCACTGAAGCTTTCTTT
d_gene: .
v_gene: TRBV11-2
j_gene: TRBJ1-1
abundance: .

CDR3aa: CASTTGASRAFF
CDR3nt: TGTGCCAGCACGACAGGGGCCTCTCGAGCTTTCTTT
d_gene: TRBD1
v_gene: TRBV27
j_gene: TRBJ1-1
abundance: .

CDR3aa: CAWRHTRTTEAFF
CDR3nt: TGTGCCTGGAGACACACTAGAACAACTGAAGCTTTCTTT
d_gene: .
v_gene: TRBV30
j_gene: TRBJ1-1
abundance: .

CDR3aa: CASSPGGSYGYTF
CDR3nt: TGTGCCAGCTCACCCGGCGGGAGCTATGGCTACACCTTC
d_gene: .
v_gene: TRBV18
j_gene: TRBJ1-2
abundance: .

CDR3aa: CASSFTSGGINEQFF
CDR3nt: TGTGCCAGCAGTTTTACTAGCGGGGGAATCAATGAGCAGTTCTTC
d_gene: TRBD2
v_gene: TRBV11-1
j_gene: TRBJ2-1
abundance: .

CDR3aa: CASSLTSAMSEAFF
CDR3nt: TGTGCCAGCAGCCTGACATCTGCCATGAGTGAAGCTTTCTTT
d_gene: .
v_gene: TRBV14
j_gene: TRBJ1-1
abundance: .

CDR3aa: CASSPGLGGTGELFF
CDR3nt: TGTGCCAGCAGTCCTGGACTAGGAGGGACCGGGGAGCTGTTTTTT
d_gene: TRBD2
v_gene: TRBV28
j_gene: TRBJ2-2
abundance: .

CDR3aa: CAIKTLRDTRGETQYF
CDR3nt: TGTGCCATCAAGACCCTCCGGGACACTCGGGGAGAGACCCAGTACTTC
d_gene: .
v_gene: TRBV10-3
j_gene: TRBJ2-5
abundance: .

CDR3aa: CASSLNRGGSYNEQFF
CDR3nt: TGTGCCAGCAGCTTAAACAGGGGAGGCTCCTACAATGAGCAGTTCTTC
d_gene: .
v_gene: TRBV7-2
j_gene: TRBJ2-1
abundance: .

CDR3aa: CASSQGGGNTGELFF
CDR3nt: TGTGCCAGCAGTCAAGGCGGCGGGAACACCGGGGAGCTGTTTTTT
d_gene: .
v_gene: TRBV11-3
j_gene: TRBJ2-2
abundance: once

CDR3aa: CASSFPYRAGDQPQHF
CDR3nt: TGTGCCAGCAGTTTTCCGTACAGGGCGGGAGATCAGCCCCAGCATTTT
d_gene: .
v_gene: TRBV28
j_gene: TRBJ1-5
abundance: once

CDR3aa: CASSEAASAGSGEQYF
CDR3nt: TGTGCCAGCAGTGAAGCCGCTTCGGCGGGTAGCGGCGAGCAGTACTTC
d_gene: .
v_gene: TRBV2
j_gene: TRBJ2-7
abundance: .

CDR3aa: CASRRAGTGLGYTF
CDR3nt: TGTGCCAGCAGACGAGCCGGGACAGGTTTGGGCTACACCTTC
d_gene: TRBD1
v_gene: TRBV6-5
j_gene: TRBJ1-2
abundance: .

CDR3aa: CASSISLLVDEQYF
CDR3nt: TGTGCCAGTAGTATTAGCCTTTTGGTCGACGAGCAGTACTTC
d_gene: .
v_gene: TRBV19
j_gene: TRBJ2-7
abundance: once

CDR3aa: CASSNRRRGNQPQHF
CDR3nt: TGTGCCAGCAGCAACAGGAGACGGGGCAATCAGCCCCAGCATTTT
d_gene: .
v_gene: TRBV27
j_gene: TRBJ1-5
abundance: once

CDR3aa: CAISVGLTSTDTQYF
CDR3nt: TGTGCCATCAGTGTCGGACTGACTAGCACAGATACGCAGTATTTT
d_gene: .
v_gene: TRBV10-3
j_gene: TRBJ2-3
abundance: once

CDR3aa: CSASRTGSYSYEQYF
CDR3nt: TGCAGTGCTAGTAGGACAGGGTCATACTCCTACGAGCAGTACTTC
d_gene: TRBD1
v_gene: TRBV20-1
j_gene: TRBJ2-7
abundance: .

CDR3aa: CASSPRQTSYNEQFF
CDR3nt: TGTGCCAGCAGTCCCCGACAGACCTCCTACAATGAGCAGTTCTTC
d_gene: .
v_gene: TRBV27
j_gene: TRBJ2-1
abundance: .

CDR3aa: CASSLERWTYNEQFF
CDR3nt: TGTGCCAGCAGCTTAGAGCGGTGGACCTACAATGAGCAGTTCTTC
d_gene: .
v_gene: TRBV11-2
j_gene: TRBJ2-1
abundance: once

CDR3aa: CASSKDRGKVQQYF
CDR3nt: TGTGCCAGCAGCAAGGACAGGGGTAAGGTACAGCAGTACTTC
d_gene: TRBD1
v_gene: TRBV6-5
j_gene: TRBJ2-7
abundance: .

CDR3aa: CSVATANTEAFF
CDR3nt: TGCAGCGTCGCCACAGCGAACACTGAAGCTTTCTTT
d_gene: .
v_gene: TRBV29-1
j_gene: TRBJ1-1
abundance: .

CDR3aa: CASSANLGSSYNEQFF
CDR3nt: TGTGCCAGCAGCGCCAACTTGGGGAGCTCCTACAATGAGCAGTTCTTC
d_gene: .
v_gene: TRBV7-9
j_gene: TRBJ2-1
abundance: .

CDR3aa: CASSPGGGNSPLHF
CDR3nt: TGTGCCAGCTCACCCGGGGGGGGGAATTCACCCCTCCACTTT
d_gene: .
v_gene: TRBV18
j_gene: TRBJ1-6
abundance: .

CDR3aa: CASSLRAGNEKLFF
CDR3nt: TGTGCCAGCAGCCTAAGGGCGGGTAATGAAAAACTGTTTTTT
d_gene: .
v_gene: TRBV3-1/TRBV3-2
j_gene: TRBJ1-4
abundance: .

CDR3aa: CASKGEGGNQPQHF
CDR3nt: TGTGCCAGCAAAGGCGAGGGAGGCAATCAGCCCCAGCATTTT
d_gene: .
v_gene: TRBV28
j_gene: TRBJ1-5
abundance: .

CDR3aa: CSVRANGDTIYF
CDR3nt: TGCAGCGTCCGGGCCAACGGGGACACCATATATTTT
d_gene: .
v_gene: TRBV29-1
j_gene: TRBJ1-3
abundance: .

CDR3aa: CASNARRGRDTEAFF
CDR3nt: TGTGCCAGCAATGCACGCAGGGGGCGCGACACTGAAGCTTTCTTT
d_gene: TRBD1
v_gene: TRBV6-5
j_gene: TRBJ1-1
abundance: .

CDR3aa: CASSLVGGGEQYF
CDR3nt: TGTGCCAGCAGCTTAGTGGGTGGCGGCGAGCAGTACTTC
d_gene: .
v_gene: TRBV7-2
j_gene: TRBJ2-7
abundance: .

CDR3aa: CASGDRFPGTEAFF
CDR3nt: TGTGCCAGCGGGGATCGATTCCCGGGGACTGAAGCTTTCTTT
d_gene: .
v_gene: TRBV7-2
j_gene: TRBJ1-1
abundance: few

CDR3aa: CASSISSSYEQYF
CDR3nt: TGTGCCAGTAGTATTAGTAGCTCCTACGAGCAGTACTTC
d_gene: .
v_gene: TRBV19
j_gene: TRBJ2-7
abundance: .

CDR3aa: CASSKAGTANTGELFF
CDR3nt: TGTGCCAGCAGTAAAGCCGGGACAGCAAACACCGGGGAGCTGTTTTTT
d_gene: TRBD1
v_gene: TRBV6-1
j_gene: TRBJ2-2
abundance: few

CDR3aa: CASSQEEGRQGLSLGLPGNTIYF
CDR3nt: TGTGCCAGCAGCCAAGAAGAGGGAAGACAGGGTCTTTCTCTCGGTCTACCGGGAAACACCATATATTTT
d_gene: TRBD1
v_gene: TRBV3-1/TRBV3-2
j_gene: TRBJ1-3
abundance: .

CDR3aa: CASSYQTANYGYTF
CDR3nt: TGTGCCAGCAGTTACCAGACAGCTAACTATGGCTACACCTTC
d_gene: .
v_gene: TRBV6-5
j_gene: TRBJ1-2
abundance: .

CDR3aa: CASSGQGKGYTF
CDR3nt: TGTGCCAGCAGCGGACAGGGGAAGGGCTACACCTTC
d_gene: TRBD1
v_gene: TRBV2
j_gene: TRBJ1-2
abundance: .

CDR3aa: CASSQRQAYYNEQFF
CDR3nt: TGTGCCAGCAGCCAGAGACAGGCTTACTACAATGAGCAGTTCTTC
d_gene: .
v_gene: TRBV7-2
j_gene: TRBJ2-1
abundance: .

CDR3aa: CASSFSSGSTDTQYF
CDR3nt: TGTGCCAGCAGTTTTTCAAGCGGAAGCACAGATACGCAGTATTTT
d_gene: .
v_gene: TRBV28
j_gene: TRBJ2-3
abundance: .

CDR3aa: CASSLDWTGHYEQYF
CDR3nt: TGCGCCAGCAGCTTGGATTGGACAGGGCATTACGAGCAGTACTTC
d_gene: TRBD1
v_gene: TRBV5-1
j_gene: TRBJ2-7
abundance: .

CDR3aa: CATSDTGGGETQYF
CDR3nt: TGTGCCACCAGTGATACAGGGGGCGGTGAGACCCAGTACTTC
d_gene: TRBD1
v_gene: TRBV24-1
j_gene: TRBJ2-5
abundance: .

CDR3aa: CASSLIQYNEQFF
CDR3nt: TGTGCCAGCAGCTTAATACAATACAATGAGCAGTTCTTC
d_gene: .
v_gene: TRBV7-6
j_gene: TRBJ2-1
abundance: .

CDR3aa: CAWSRVRGDIQYF
CDR3nt: TGTGCCTGGAGTCGCGTCAGGGGGGACATTCAGTACTTC
d_gene: .
v_gene: TRBV30
j_gene: TRBJ2-4
abundance: .

CDR3aa: CASSQAGYPLAGTQETQYF
CDR3nt: TGCGCCAGCAGCCAAGCCGGGTACCCACTAGCGGGAACTCAAGAGACCCAGTACTTC
d_gene: TRBD2
v_gene: TRBV4-3
j_gene: TRBJ2-5
abundance: .

CDR3aa: CASSLTGQSYEQYF
CDR3nt: TGTGCCAGCAGCTTAACGGGACAAAGCTACGAGCAGTACTTC
d_gene: .
v_gene: TRBV7-9
j_gene: TRBJ2-7
abundance: many

CDR3aa: CATSQTYNSPLHF
CDR3nt: TGTGCCACCAGTCAGACCTATAATTCACCCCTCCACTTT
d_gene: .
v_gene: TRBV24-1
j_gene: TRBJ1-6
abundance: once

CDR3aa: CASSLGLAGAYEQYF
CDR3nt: TGTGCCAGCAGCTTAGGGCTAGCGGGGGCCTACGAGCAGTACTTC
d_gene: TRBD2
v_gene: TRBV7-2
j_gene: TRBJ2-7
abundance: .

CDR3aa: CASRTTGNYGYTF
CDR3nt: TGTGCCAGCAGGACGACAGGAAACTATGGCTACACCTTC
d_gene: .
v_gene: TRBV6-5
j_gene: TRBJ1-2
abundance: .